The 3 T cell receptor beta chains listed next were all sequenced from one sample in a study of T cells in tuberculosis (dated by TCRdb to 2017 to 2018). Library generation was performed with the immunoSEQ multiplex PCR assay. What TCRdb holds here is the immuneACCESS table cut down to in-frame rearrangements. Part of the clones is not present; checked against another copy, under half of the missing clones reflect an unresolved V gene, and the others are unexplained. This sample holds 35,000 to 55,000 clones; roughly 94% were observed only once. The ten biggest clones cover less than 2% of the sample. Sequencing was done on a sample of PBMCs. The receptor set was obtained from a donor aged 10 to 29 with latent tuberculosis or without tuberculosis infection. Some clones in this sample may be carry-over from other donors' samples.

The V call is TRBV7-9, the J call TRBJ1-2; D is possibly TRBD1 (5 bases). The germline CDR1 and CDR2 sequences are SEHNR and FQNEAQ (reference sequence). This CDR3 has 14 residues. Between the trimmed V and J ends, which lost 4 bases and 3 bases, there was a span of 12 bases. The CDR3 reads CASSSGGGDYGYTF. Written as DNA, the CDR3 is TGTGCCAGCAGCTCGGGCGGGGGAGACTATGGCTACACCTTC. Complete variable domain (other parts from reference TRBV7-9 and TRBJ1-2): DTGVSQNPRHKITKRGQNVTFRCDPISEHNRLYWYRQTLGQGPEFLTYFQNEAQLEKSRLLSDRFSAERPKGSFSTLEIQRTEQGDSAMYLCASSSGGGDYGYTFGSGTRLTVV.

V usage is TRBV6-5 and J usage is TRBJ1-1; D gene uncertain. Trimming pared 2 bases from V and 0 bases from J, leaving 10 bases between. The CDR3 has 15 residues. CDR1 is MNHEY, CDR2 SVGAGI, per germline. The CDR3 bases are TGTGCCAGCAGTTACATGTGGCAAGTGAACACTGAAGCTTTCTTT. Its translation is CASSYMWQVNTEAFF.

The chain has TRBV4-3 and TRBJ2-1, with D perhaps matching TRBD2 (6 bases). CDR1 LGHNA and CDR2 YSLEER come from the germline V gene. Between the trimmed V and J ends, which lost 6 bases and 8 bases, there was a span of 14 bases. The CDR3 runs 13 residues. CDR3 coding DNA: TGCGCCAGCAGGGCAATCGGCGGGGATGAGCAGTTCTTC. Its protein is CASRAIGGDEQFF.